This T cell receptor beta chain was recovered during a study of CD8+ T cells in alopecia areata. On the study more broadly: Recipients were roughly 6-11-week-old female C3H/HeJ mice grafted with skin from roughly 6-12-month-old C3H/HeJ donors with spontaneous alopecia.

The CDR3 is made up of 15 amino acids. CDR1 is MSHET, CDR2 SYDVDS, per germline. V was clipped by 0 bases and J by 0 bases, with 8 bases between them. The authors sorted pooled cutaneous lymph node cells using CD4, CD8alpha, NKG2D, NKG2ACE and other markers. General study points: Clonality exceeded that of normal scalp in lesional scalp, most notably in alopecia totalis/universalis. Scalp sample data also include resident alphabeta T cells from normal skin. TCR sharing across patients was less clear than in mice, possibly HLA-related.

RNA extraction was followed by reverse transcription into cDNA, which acted as the sequencing template. Data came from immunoSEQ multiplex PCR; TCRdb stores just in-frame clones and leaves some out. The repertoire consists of about 300,000 clones, none detected only once. This clone was observed a few times. Its antigen is undetermined. All gene names here are mouse names. The sequence runs out 4 residues before the end of the CDR3; the remainder is reconstructed from the germline J gene. Sequenced material: CD4+ T cells sorted from a lymph node. The rearrangement links TRBV29 to TRBJ1-1; D not resolved. This clonotype was obtained from a C3H/HeJ mouse with alopecia areata. The strain bears MHC haplotype H2-k. The CDR3 loop reads CASSLSFPSNTEVFF. CDR3 bases read: TGTGCTAGCAGTTTATCGTTTCCATCAAACACA.